Each of the 13 T cell receptor beta chains below was sequenced from the same sample in a study of blood T cell repertoires in COVID-19. The data were produced by immunoSEQ multiplex PCR, yet TCRdb's version contains in-frame clones alone and is incomplete. The repertoire holds around 310,000 clones, with over 85% as singletons. Sequenced material: PBMCs or T cells enriched from blood (not recorded which). The receptors here all came from a woman younger than 45 who had recovered from COVID-19.

V and J are TRBV4-1 and TRBJ2-7; 7 nucleotides match TRBD1. The CDR3 has 18 residues. In germline, CDR1 is MGHRA, CDR2 YSYEKL. The V gene end was trimmed by 0 bases and the J gene end by 0 bases; junction bases not matched to a gene: 11. DNA of the CDR3: TGCGCCAGCAGCCAAGATAACAGGGACAGCCTCACCTCCTACGAGCAGTACTTC. Residues: CASSQDNRDSLTSYEQYF.

Only one count was recorded for this clone. V and J are TRBV27 and TRBJ2-7, with a possible D match to TRBD2 (5 bases). The CDR3 is made up of 13 amino acids. V gave up 5 bases and J gave up 2 bases, with 10 bases separating them. Germline V gene lookup returns CDR1 MNHEY and CDR2 SMNVEV (reference sequence). CDR3 sequence reads: CASSPGIAYEQYF. As DNA, the CDR3 is TGTGCCAGCAGTCCCGGGATAGCCTACGAGCAGTACTTC.

This rearrangement joins TRBV2 to TRBJ2-7; 11 nucleotides agree with TRBD2. This CDR3 is 16 amino acids long. The ends lost 1 base at V and 0 bases at J; junction bases unmatched: 2. CDR1 SNHLY and CDR2 FYNNEI come from the germline V gene. The CDR3 DNA is TGTGCCAGCAGTGAAGGACTAGCGGGGAACTCCTACGAGCAGTACTTC. This gives the protein CASSEGLAGNSYEQYF.

This rearrangement joins TRBV12-3 or TRBV12-4 to TRBJ2-1, with TRBD2 matching over 7 bases. The V gene end was trimmed by 3 bases and the J gene end by 10 bases; junction bases not matched to a gene: 6. The CDR3 runs to 13 residues. The CDR3 loop is CASSFGLVYEQFF. The CDR3 DNA reads as TGTGCCAGCAGTTTCGGACTAGTTTACGAGCAGTTCTTC.

The CDR3 sequence: CASSLGTGAFDYGYTF. In nucleotides, the CDR3 is TGTGCCAGCAGCCTCGGGACAGGGGCTTTCGACTATGGCTACACCTTC. The rearrangement joins TRBV3-1 (or the pseudogene TRBV3-2) to TRBJ1-2; 10 bases fit TRBD1. Trimming removed 4 bases from V and 3 bases from J; junction bases left unmatched: 8. Germline CDR1 LGHDT, CDR2 YNNKEL (reference sequence). The CDR3 runs 16 residues.

V is TRBV7-3 and J is TRBJ1-2; no clear D gene. There are 18 residues in the CDR3. Per germline, CDR1 SGHTA and CDR2 FQGTGA. V lost 2 bases to trimming and J lost 7 bases, with 26 bases between them. CDR3 sequence: CASSLYDVFDEGKRGYTF. The CDR3 region has the DNA TGTGCCAGCAGCTTATACGATGTTTTTGACGAAGGAAAGCGTGGCTACACCTTC.

The chain has TRBV7-2 and TRBJ2-7, with D unclear. The germline gives CDR1 SGHTA, CDR2 FQGNSA. There are 13 residues in the CDR3. V gave up 5 bases and J gave up 4 bases, with 12 bases separating them. CDR3 amino acids: CASSQTPGYEQYF. The CDR3 DNA follows: TGTGCCAGCAGCCAAACCCCCGGGTACGAGCAGTACTTC.

The chain has TRBV7-2 and TRBJ1-1, with 8 positions matching TRBD1. Germline CDR1 and CDR2: SGHTA and FQGNSA. This CDR3 spans 14 amino acids. Germline trimming cut 5 bases from V and 5 bases from J; bases unmatched to any gene: 7. DNA of the CDR3: TGTGCCAGCAGCCAGAGACAGGGGAGGACTGAAGCTTTCTTT. Amino acid sequence: CASSQRQGRTEAFF.

The chain has TRBV19 and TRBJ1-1; 7 nucleotides match TRBD1. Trimming removed 1 base from V and 6 bases from J; junction bases left unmatched: 5. Per germline, CDR1 LNHDA and CDR2 SQIVND (reference sequence). CDR3 size: 14 residues. The CDR3 nucleotides read TGTGCCAGTAGTATAGCCCCAGGGGGACCTGAAGCTTTCTTT. This sequence encodes CASSIAPGGPEAFF.

The gene calls are TRBV19 and TRBJ1-1, with 7 bases that match TRBD1. Germline trimming cut 4 bases from V and 5 bases from J; bases unmatched to any gene: 7. The germline V gene has CDR1 LNHDA and CDR2 SQIVND (reference sequence). This CDR3 region has 14 residues. The DNA of the CDR3 is TGTGCCAGTAGTACCAGACAGGGCGGAACTGAAGCTTTCTTT. Its protein product is CASSTRQGGTEAFF.

The chain carries TRBV19 and TRBJ2-5; D not certain. Germline assignment: CDR1 LNHDA and CDR2 SQIVND (reference sequence). Trimming pared 3 bases from V and 2 bases from J, leaving 7 bases between. The length of the CDR3 is 13 residues. This CDR3 reads CASSMVRQETQYF. The CDR3 DNA reads as TGTGCCAGTAGTATGGTCAGGCAAGAGACCCAGTACTTC.

V is TRBV15 and J is TRBJ2-3; 10 bases are a match to TRBD2. This CDR3 has 16 residues. Germline V lookup: CDR1 LNHNV, CDR2 YYDKDF (reference sequence). The junction had 6 bases not matched to a gene; V was cut back by 1 base and J by 5 bases. In DNA form, the CDR3 reads TGTGCCACCAGCAGAGTAGCAGCGGGAGGGGTAGATACGCAGTATTTT. Protein product: CATSRVAAGGVDTQYF. Supplemented by reference TRBV15 and TRBJ2-3, the full variable domain reads DAMVIQNPRYQVTQFGKPVTLSCSQTLNHNVMYWYQQKSSQAPKLLFHYYDKDFNNEADTPDNFQSRRPNTSFCFLDIRSPGLGDTAMYLCATSRVAAGGVDTQYFGPGTRLTVL.

J is TRBJ2-2 and V is TRBV6-5, with D possibly TRBD1 on 5 matching bases. Per germline, CDR1 MNHEY and CDR2 SVGAGI. The CDR3 is 12 amino acids. The V gene lost 4 bases and the J gene lost 7 bases, with 7 bases spanning the gap. CDR3 loop: CASSLGHGELFF. The DNA of the CDR3 is TGTGCCAGCAGTTTAGGACACGGGGAGCTGTTTTTT.